These T cell receptor beta chains were read from a single sample in a study of T cell repertoires in cytomegalovirus infection. Each CDR3 protein gets one entry after TCRdb re-called the reads with MiXCR. The profile shows some 940,000 distinct CDR3 sequences, about a third of them singletons. No antigens are known for them. This specimen consisted of cultured CD8+ T cells from PBMCs, obtained from culture after CMV antigen stimulation. These receptors all come from a human donor in good health (CMV status not recorded). Some clones in this sample may be carry-over from other donors' samples. Both conserved end residues are part of each CDR3. The order of the fields is CDR3 DNA, CDR3 protein, clone size, V gene, D gene, J gene. D genes are given only for firm matches. Some rows have no size entry. The others give once, few or many, or a class for an expanded clone.

CDR3 DNA: TGTGCCAGCAGCCCCTCCGACGAGGTCCTATTAGGCTACACCTTC
CDR3 protein: CASSPSDEVLLGYTF
clone size: -
V gene: TRBV7-2
D gene: -
J gene: TRBJ1-2

CDR3 DNA: TGTGCCAGCAGCCAAGAGTCTAGCGGGGGTTATGAGCAGTTCTTC
CDR3 protein: CASSQESSGGYEQFF
clone size: -
V gene: TRBV4-2
D gene: TRBD2
J gene: TRBJ2-1

CDR3 DNA: TGTGCCAGCAGCGCAGACAGCTCTGGAAACACCATATATTTT
CDR3 protein: CASSADSSGNTIYF
clone size: -
V gene: TRBV12-3/TRBV12-4
D gene: -
J gene: TRBJ1-3

CDR3 DNA: TGTGCCAGCACTTCCCTTCGGGGTCGCAAAAACATTCAGTACTTC
CDR3 protein: CASTSLRGRKNIQYF
clone size: -
V gene: TRBV9
D gene: -
J gene: TRBJ2-4

CDR3 DNA: TGTGCCAGCAGTTACGTGACAGGCTCCTATAATTCACCCCTCCACTTT
CDR3 protein: CASSYVTGSYNSPLHF
clone size: -
V gene: TRBV6-5
D gene: -
J gene: TRBJ1-6

CDR3 DNA: TGTGCCAGTAGTGGCGAAGAGTCCCACTACGAGCAGTACTTC
CDR3 protein: CASSGEESHYEQYF
clone size: -
V gene: TRBV19
D gene: -
J gene: TRBJ2-7

CDR3 DNA: TGTGCCAGCAGCTTAGGGGTGGTCTCTGAAGCTTTCTTT
CDR3 protein: CASSLGVVSEAFF
clone size: few
V gene: TRBV7-8
D gene: -
J gene: TRBJ1-1

CDR3 DNA: TGCAGTGCTGGGAGGGACAGGGATGTAGAGGAGACCCAGTACTTC
CDR3 protein: CSAGRDRDVEETQYF
clone size: few
V gene: TRBV20-1
D gene: TRBD1
J gene: TRBJ2-5

CDR3 DNA: TGTGCCAGCAGTTTAACAGGGGGAAGGGATGGCTACACCTTC
CDR3 protein: CASSLTGGRDGYTF
clone size: -
V gene: TRBV12-3/TRBV12-4
D gene: TRBD1
J gene: TRBJ1-2

CDR3 DNA: TGTGCCAGCAGCATACAGGGACTCGTGGAGACCCAGTACTTC
CDR3 protein: CASSIQGLVETQYF
clone size: few
V gene: TRBV9
D gene: -
J gene: TRBJ2-5

CDR3 DNA: TGTGCCAGCATTGGCCAGGACGGTTCCTACGAGCAGTACTTC
CDR3 protein: CASIGQDGSYEQYF
clone size: -
V gene: TRBV6-6
D gene: -
J gene: TRBJ2-7

CDR3 DNA: TGTGCCAGCAGTTTATCGACAGGCACAGATACGCAGTATTTT
CDR3 protein: CASSLSTGTDTQYF
clone size: few
V gene: TRBV12-3/TRBV12-4
D gene: -
J gene: TRBJ2-3

CDR3 DNA: TGTGCCACCAGCAGAGATCCCCAGGGATGGGATGAAAAACTGTTTTTT
CDR3 protein: CATSRDPQGWDEKLFF
clone size: -
V gene: TRBV15
D gene: -
J gene: TRBJ1-4

CDR3 DNA: TGTGCCAGTAGTACGACAGGGGTGAATGGCTACACCTTC
CDR3 protein: CASSTTGVNGYTF
clone size: few
V gene: TRBV19
D gene: TRBD1
J gene: TRBJ1-2

CDR3 DNA: TGTGCCAGCAGAAGAACCGGGGAGCTGTTTTTT
CDR3 protein: CASRRTGELFF
clone size: many
V gene: TRBV7-6
D gene: -
J gene: TRBJ2-2

CDR3 DNA: TGTGCCAGTAGTATAGATCAGGGGGGGGGCGCAGATACGCAGTATTTT
CDR3 protein: CASSIDQGGGADTQYF
clone size: -
V gene: TRBV19
D gene: -
J gene: TRBJ2-3

CDR3 DNA: TGTGCCAGCAGTTCCGAGGGGGGGGGCACAGATACGCAGTATTTT
CDR3 protein: CASSSEGGGTDTQYF
clone size: -
V gene: TRBV27
D gene: -
J gene: TRBJ2-3

CDR3 DNA: TGTGCCAGCTTAATCTCGAACACCGGGGAGCTGTTTTTT
CDR3 protein: CASLISNTGELFF
clone size: few
V gene: TRBV7-2
D gene: -
J gene: TRBJ2-2

CDR3 DNA: TGCGCCAGTAGTATTGAGGGGAACTACAATGAGCAGTTCTTC
CDR3 protein: CASSIEGNYNEQFF
clone size: few
V gene: TRBV19
D gene: -
J gene: TRBJ2-1

CDR3 DNA: TGTGCCAGCACGGCAGAGCTGAGCTCTGGGGCCAACGTCCTGACTTTC
CDR3 protein: CASTAELSSGANVLTF
clone size: -
V gene: TRBV6-6
D gene: -
J gene: TRBJ2-6

CDR3 DNA: TGTGCCAGCAGCGAAACAGGGGTGACTGGCTACACCTTC
CDR3 protein: CASSETGVTGYTF
clone size: few
V gene: TRBV7-8
D gene: TRBD1
J gene: TRBJ1-2

CDR3 DNA: TGTGCCATCAGTGATGGACAGGGGAATCCACCCTTCCACTTT
CDR3 protein: CAISDGQGNPPFHF
clone size: -
V gene: TRBV10-3
D gene: TRBD1
J gene: TRBJ1-6

CDR3 DNA: TGTGCCAGCAGTGTCAGCCATAACTATGGCTACACCTTC
CDR3 protein: CASSVSHNYGYTF
clone size: -
V gene: TRBV27
D gene: -
J gene: TRBJ1-2

CDR3 DNA: TGTGCCATCAGTGGGTCCGGGAGCTCCTACAATGAGCAGTTCTTC
CDR3 protein: CAISGSGSSYNEQFF
clone size: few
V gene: TRBV10-3
D gene: -
J gene: TRBJ2-1

CDR3 DNA: TGTGCCAGCAGCCCCGACAACAATGAGCAGTTCTTC
CDR3 protein: CASSPDNNEQFF
clone size: many
V gene: TRBV7-6
D gene: -
J gene: TRBJ2-1

CDR3 DNA: TGTGCCACCAGCAGAGATAAGGGGAGGGCCTACGAGCAGTACTTC
CDR3 protein: CATSRDKGRAYEQYF
clone size: -
V gene: TRBV15
D gene: TRBD2
J gene: TRBJ2-7

CDR3 DNA: TGTGCCAGCAGTTACCTCGGTCCCTGGGTGAATGGTGACATTCAGTACTTC
CDR3 protein: CASSYLGPWVNGDIQYF
clone size: -
V gene: TRBV6-6
D gene: -
J gene: TRBJ2-4

CDR3 DNA: TGTGCCAGCAGCTTCGGGGGACAGGAATCTGAAGCTTTCTTT
CDR3 protein: CASSFGGQESEAFF
clone size: -
V gene: TRBV7-6
D gene: TRBD1
J gene: TRBJ1-1

CDR3 DNA: TGTGCCAGCAGTGAACCGGACAGGATCACCGGGGAGCTGTTTTTT
CDR3 protein: CASSEPDRITGELFF
clone size: few
V gene: TRBV6-1
D gene: TRBD1
J gene: TRBJ2-2

CDR3 DNA: TGTGCCAGCGGTACTAGCGGGTTTTTCGATGAGCAGTTCTTC
CDR3 protein: CASGTSGFFDEQFF
clone size: -
V gene: TRBV6-2/TRBV6-3
D gene: TRBD2
J gene: TRBJ2-1

CDR3 DNA: TGTGCCAGCAGCTTAGCGGGACAGGGGGAACCCAATGAGCAGTTCTTC
CDR3 protein: CASSLAGQGEPNEQFF
clone size: -
V gene: TRBV7-2
D gene: TRBD1
J gene: TRBJ2-1

CDR3 DNA: TGTGCCAGCAGCTCAGGAGAAGGAGCCTACATGAACACTGAAGCTTTCTTT
CDR3 protein: CASSSGEGAYMNTEAFF
clone size: many
V gene: TRBV7-2
D gene: -
J gene: TRBJ1-1

CDR3 DNA: TGTGCCAGCAGCTTAGAGGCAGGCCGGAACAATGAGCAGTTCTTC
CDR3 protein: CASSLEAGRNNEQFF
clone size: -
V gene: TRBV7-6
D gene: -
J gene: TRBJ2-1

CDR3 DNA: TGTGCCAGCAGTTTTTACAACGAGGGGTGGAATGAGCAGTTCTTC
CDR3 protein: CASSFYNEGWNEQFF
clone size: many
V gene: TRBV12-3/TRBV12-4
D gene: -
J gene: TRBJ2-1

CDR3 DNA: TGTGCCAGCAGTCCATCGGCAGGGGGCACAGATACGCAGTATTTT
CDR3 protein: CASSPSAGGTDTQYF
clone size: few
V gene: TRBV27
D gene: -
J gene: TRBJ2-3

CDR3 DNA: TGTGCCATCAGTGAGAGGGCTGATCCTTCCAAAAACATTCAGTACTTC
CDR3 protein: CAISERADPSKNIQYF
clone size: few
V gene: TRBV10-3
D gene: -
J gene: TRBJ2-4

CDR3 DNA: TGTGCCAGCAGCGACCGACTAGCTCCCAACAATGAGCAGTTCTTC
CDR3 protein: CASSDRLAPNNEQFF
clone size: -
V gene: TRBV9
D gene: TRBD2
J gene: TRBJ2-1

CDR3 DNA: TGTGCCAGCAGCCCAGACAGGGGCCGGGGGCAGTTCTTC
CDR3 protein: CASSPDRGRGQFF
clone size: -
V gene: TRBV5-4
D gene: TRBD1
J gene: TRBJ2-1

CDR3 DNA: TGTGCCAGCAGCGGACGACAGGGTGGAGGCTTCTACAATGAGCAGTTCTTC
CDR3 protein: CASSGRQGGGFYNEQFF
clone size: many
V gene: TRBV7-2
D gene: TRBD1
J gene: TRBJ2-1

CDR3 DNA: TGTGCCAGCAGTGAAGCGAGGCACGGTCACAATGAGCAGTTCTTC
CDR3 protein: CASSEARHGHNEQFF
clone size: many
V gene: TRBV6-1
D gene: -
J gene: TRBJ2-1

CDR3 DNA: TGTGCCAGCAGCTGGGGGACAGACGGCACTGAAGCTTTCTTT
CDR3 protein: CASSWGTDGTEAFF
clone size: -
V gene: TRBV5-6
D gene: TRBD1
J gene: TRBJ1-1

CDR3 DNA: TGTGCCAGCAGCCCGTGGGGTGGGGCCAACGTCCTGACTTTC
CDR3 protein: CASSPWGGANVLTF
clone size: -
V gene: TRBV13
D gene: -
J gene: TRBJ2-6

CDR3 DNA: TGTGCCAGCAGCTACGGTCCAGGGCCGACAACAGATACGCAGTATTTT
CDR3 protein: CASSYGPGPTTDTQYF
clone size: few
V gene: TRBV27
D gene: -
J gene: TRBJ2-3

CDR3 DNA: TGTGCCAGCAGTGAAATCCATCTGGGGAAAAATTCACCCCTCCACTTT
CDR3 protein: CASSEIHLGKNSPLHF
clone size: few
V gene: TRBV6-1
D gene: -
J gene: TRBJ1-6

CDR3 DNA: TGTGCCAGCAGCTTGACGGGCTACTACACAGATACGCAGTATTTT
CDR3 protein: CASSLTGYYTDTQYF
clone size: -
V gene: TRBV5-5
D gene: -
J gene: TRBJ2-3

CDR3 DNA: TGTGTCAGCAGCGTAGGCGGGGGGACTAGCACAGATACGCAGTATTTT
CDR3 protein: CVSSVGGGTSTDTQYF
clone size: -
V gene: TRBV9
D gene: TRBD2
J gene: TRBJ2-3

CDR3 DNA: TGTGCCAGCAGAACCCAGGGTAGCCATGAAAAACTGTTTTTT
CDR3 protein: CASRTQGSHEKLFF
clone size: -
V gene: TRBV27
D gene: -
J gene: TRBJ1-4

CDR3 DNA: TGCAGCGTTGAGGGGATCCGCACAGATACGCAGTATTTT
CDR3 protein: CSVEGIRTDTQYF
clone size: -
V gene: TRBV29-1
D gene: -
J gene: TRBJ2-3